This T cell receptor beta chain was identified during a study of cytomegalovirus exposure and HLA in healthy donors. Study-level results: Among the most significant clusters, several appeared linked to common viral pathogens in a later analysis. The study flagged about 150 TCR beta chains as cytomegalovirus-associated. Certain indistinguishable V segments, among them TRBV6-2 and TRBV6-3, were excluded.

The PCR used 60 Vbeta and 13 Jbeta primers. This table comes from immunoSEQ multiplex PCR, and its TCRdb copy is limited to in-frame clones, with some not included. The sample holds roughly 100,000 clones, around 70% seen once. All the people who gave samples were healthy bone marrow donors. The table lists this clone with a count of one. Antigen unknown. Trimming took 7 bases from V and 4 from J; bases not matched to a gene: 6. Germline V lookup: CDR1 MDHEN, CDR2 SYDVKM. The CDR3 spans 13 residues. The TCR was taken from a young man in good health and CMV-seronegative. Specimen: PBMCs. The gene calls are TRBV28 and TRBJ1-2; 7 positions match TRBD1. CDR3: CASKKGALYGYTF. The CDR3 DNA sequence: TGTGCCAGCAAAAAGGGGGCCCTCTATGGCTACACCTTC.